Shown below are 11 T cell receptor beta chains from a single sample sequenced in a study of read filtering for tumor transcriptome and immune sequencing. From about 400 ng of RNA, a library with molecular barcoded alpha/delta and beta/gamma adaptors was made. TCRdb re-called the reads through MiXCR, storing one row per CDR3 protein. The table has roughly 35,000 distinct CDR3 sequences, approximately 13% seen once. The sequencing sample was made of a population of CD138-negative cells sorted from bone marrow. The receptors derive from a donor at least 40 years old with multiple myeloma.

This clonotype has at least ten counts. The CDR3 is CASSFRGEQYF. Written as DNA, the CDR3 is TGTGCCAGCAGCTTCAGAGGCGAGCAGTACTTC. V usage is TRBV7-9 and J usage is TRBJ2-7; unclear D gene. CDR1 and CDR2 (germline): SEHNR, FQNEAQ (reference sequence). The CDR3 runs 11 residues. With 3 bases removed from V and 6 bases from J, the gap between germline ends came to 6 bases.

The sample holds many counts of this clonotype. The chain has TRBV30 and TRBJ2-1; D gene uncertain. The CDR3 is 12 residues long. Germline lookup yields CDR1 GTSNPN and CDR2 SVGIG (reference sequence). V gave up 3 bases and J gave up 10 bases, with 13 bases separating them. Here the CDR3 reads CAWSAGMLEQFF. CDR3 DNA: TGTGCCTGGAGCGCCGGAATGTTGGAGCAGTTCTTC. Drawing the rest from reference TRBV30 and TRBJ2-1, the complete variable domain is SQTIHQWPATLVQPVGSPLSLECTVEGTSNPNLYWYRQAAGRGLQLLFYSVGIGQISSEVPQNLSASRPQDRQFILSSKKLLLSDSGFYLCAWSAGMLEQFFGPGTRLTVL.

There are many counts of this clonotype. This chain connects TRBV15 to TRBJ1-1, with D perhaps TRBD1 (6 bases). CDR3 length: 14 amino acids. The germline V gene encodes CDR1 LNHNV and CDR2 YYDKDF (reference sequence). V was pared by 3 bases and J by 7 bases, with 15 bases between. DNA of the CDR3: TGTGCCACCAGCAGGTGGGGGGGCATGAATGAAGCTTTCTTT. This codes for CATSRWGGMNEAFF.

In this sample, this clonotype turned up a few times. The rearrangement joins TRBV5-1 to TRBJ2-3, with D hard to call. Germline assignment: CDR1 SGHRS and CDR2 YFSETQ. The CDR3 has 14 amino acids. V lost 0 bases and J lost 2, with 7 bases in between. The CDR3 loop is CASSLEGDTDTQYF. The CDR3, as DNA: TGCGCCAGCAGCTTGGAAGGCGACACAGATACGCAGTATTTT.

This clonotype was counted ten times or more. The chain couples TRBV7-9 to TRBJ1-1, with D possibly TRBD1 on 5 matching bases. Germline V gene sequence: CDR1 SEHNR, CDR2 FQNEAQ (reference sequence). V lost 3 bases to trimming and J lost 4 bases, with 18 bases between them. The CDR3 is made up of 16 amino acids. The CDR3 bases are TGTGCCAGCAGCTTGTATTCAGGGAGAGGGACCACTGAAGCTTTCTTT. Encoded protein: CASSLYSGRGTTEAFF.

The sample holds many counts of this clonotype. The rearrangement links TRBV4-1 to TRBJ1-1; no definite D call. The germline V and J ends were trimmed by 1 base and 2 bases, with 11 bases remaining between them. The germline CDR1 and CDR2 sequences are MGHRA and YSYEKL. This CDR3 region has 15 residues. The CDR3 region has the DNA TGCGCCAGCAGCCAAGGGCCAGCACTAAACACTGAAGCTTTCTTT. This translates into CASSQGPALNTEAFF.

This clonotype occurred many times. The V and J genes are TRBV5-6 and TRBJ1-1; D may be TRBD1 (5 bases). Trimming shortened V by 4 bases and J by 4 bases, and 14 bases separated the two germline ends. Germline CDR1 is SGHDT and CDR2 is YYEEEE. This CDR3 has 14 residues. CDR3 DNA sequence: TGTGCCAGCAGCCCGGGGGGGTTTGGCACTGAAGCTTTCTTT. Amino acids: CASSPGGFGTEAFF.

At least ten counts were recorded for this clonotype. V gene TRBV9 combines with J gene TRBJ2-7; the match to TRBD2 covers 11 bases. Germline trimming cut 4 bases from V and 2 bases from J; bases unmatched to any gene: 5. CDR1 SGDLS and CDR2 YYNGEE come from the germline V gene. This CDR3 is built from 15 residues. The CDR3 DNA follows: TGTGCCAGCAGCCCTGGGACTAGCGGAGCCTACGAGCAGTACTTC. It codes for CASSPGTSGAYEQYF.

This clonotype was recorded many times. The CDR3 region has the DNA TGCAGTGCTCCCCGGGACAGGGAGACGAATGAGCAGTTCTTC. Translated: CSAPRDRETNEQFF. The V and J genes are TRBV20-1 and TRBJ2-1, with TRBD1 identical over 9 bases. The CDR3 runs 14 residues. CDR1 DFQATT and CDR2 SNEGSKA come from the germline V gene (reference sequence). V lost 5 bases, J lost 7 bases, and 9 bases stayed unmatched.

This clonotype was recorded many times. The chain carries TRBV7-8 and TRBJ2-5; 8 bases line up with TRBD1. V shed 3 bases and J 5 bases; nucleotides not matched to a gene: 5. Germline V gives CDR1 SGHVS, CDR2 FQNEAQ. This CDR3 contains 14 residues. The CDR3 DNA reads TGTGCCAGCAGCTTTGCAGGGGGCGCGGAGACCCAGTACTTC. Translated, it gives CASSFAGGAETQYF.

This clonotype was seen many times. This chain connects TRBV7-3 to TRBJ2-7, with TRBD1 matching 7 bases. Trimming removed 3 bases from V and 5 bases from J; junction bases left unmatched: 7. The CDR3 consists of 14 residues. Germline assignment: CDR1 SGHTA and CDR2 FQGTGA. CDR3 nucleotide sequence: TGTGCCAGCAGCTTTCCAGACAGGGTTCACGAGCAGTACTTC. This encodes CASSFPDRVHEQYF.